The T cell receptor beta chain under discussion was sequenced for a study of blood T cell repertoires in COVID-19. Study background: Samples came from the United States, Italy and Spain, spanning acute and convalescent COVID-19.

The protocol was immunoSEQ multiplex PCR, while the TCRdb copy is restricted to in-frame clones and leaves out a portion. The table lists 250,000 to 350,000 clones, around 90% of them singletons. The CDR3 covers 15 residues. Per germline, CDR1 SGHRS and CDR2 YFSETQ. The ends lost 4 bases at V and 3 bases at J; junction bases unmatched: 9. V gene TRBV5-1 combines with J gene TRBJ1-2; TRBD1 aligns across 7 bases. Sequencing input: peripheral blood. The source of this sequence is a man younger than 30 with active or convalescent COVID-19. CDR3: CASSGTVFGDYGYTF. CDR3 bases: TGCGCCAGCAGCGGGACAGTTTTTGGGGACTATGGCTACACCTTC.